The next 24 T cell receptor beta chains were all read from a single sample in a study of T cells expressing NK-cell markers. Reanalyzing the 5' RACE reads, TCRdb keeps one entry per CDR3 protein, without DNA. Here the sample table reports almost 450,000 distinct CDR3 sequences. Sequenced: blood T cells: a sorted CD56 or NKG2C T cell subset, CD4+ or CD8+ T cells, or bulk PBMC T cells (not recorded which). The origin of the receptors is a woman aged 18 to 75 in good health.

V usage is TRBV7-9 and J usage is TRBJ1-1; TCRdb names TRBD1, which stays unverified in the absence of DNA. There are 13 residues in the CDR3. Germline lookup yields CDR1 SEHNR and CDR2 FQNEAQ (reference sequence). This CDR3 is CASSRPGNTEAFF. Drawing the rest from reference TRBV7-9 and TRBJ1-1, the complete variable domain is DTGVSQNPRHKITKRGQNVTFRCDPISEHNRLYWYRQTLGQGPEFLTYFQNEAQLEKSRLLSDRFSAERPKGSFSTLEIQRTEQGDSAMYLCASSRPGNTEAFFGQGTRLTVV.

The chain combines TRBV7-2 with TRBJ1-6. Germline lookup yields CDR1 SGHTA and CDR2 FQGNSA. The CDR3 runs 13 residues. The CDR3 sequence: CASSLVTNSPLHF.

The chain is built from TRBV7-9 and TRBJ1-1; TCRdb proposes TRBD1, but this gene call is untestable without DNA. Germline values: CDR1 SEHNR, CDR2 FQNEAQ (reference sequence). The length of the CDR3 is 15 residues. The CDR3: CASSLGGAWNTEAFF.

The chain has TRBV6-5 and TRBJ1-5; TCRdb indicates TRBD1, and absent DNA this call remains unverified. In germline, CDR1 is MNHEY, CDR2 SVGAGI. CDR3 length: 16 residues. CDR3 in amino acids: CASSYSHRGNNQPQHF.

This sequence joins TRBV6-2 or TRBV6-3 and TRBJ2-5; absent DNA, TCRdb's TRBD1 call cannot be checked. The CDR3 totals 13 residues. CDR1 is MNHEY, CDR2 SVGEGT, per germline. Here the CDR3 reads CASSYIGTETQYF.

V usage is TRBV5-5 and J usage is TRBJ1-1; checking the TCRdb D call of TRBD1 is not possible without DNA. This CDR3 comprises 13 residues. Germline-derived CDR1 and CDR2 are SGHKS and YYEKEE (reference sequence). Here the CDR3 reads CASRWTVGAEAFF.

The chain has TRBV5-1 and TRBJ2-3. In germline, CDR1 is SGHRS, CDR2 YFSETQ. This CDR3 has 12 amino acids. The CDR3 protein is CASSLESDTQYF.

The V call is TRBV20-1, the J call TRBJ1-6; with no DNA, the TCRdb D assignment of TRBD1 cannot be verified. The germline CDR1 and CDR2 sequences are DFQATT and SNEGSKA (reference sequence). The CDR3 runs to 14 residues. Here the CDR3 reads CSAGGGSTESPLHF.

CDR3 residues: CASSLGRLQETQYF. The chain carries TRBV11-2 and TRBJ2-5; TCRdb lists TRBD1, though no DNA is available to test this call. Germline values: CDR1 SGHAT, CDR2 FQNNGV. The CDR3 has 14 amino acids.

The rearrangement joins TRBV7-8 to TRBJ2-7. This CDR3 has 14 amino acids. In germline, CDR1 is SGHVS, CDR2 FQNEAQ. The CDR3 sequence is CASSLSRGPYEQYF.

This chain joins TRBV12-3 or TRBV12-4 and TRBJ1-2; TCRdb gives TRBD1 as the D gene, but with no DNA this cannot be confirmed. This CDR3 contains 11 residues. CDR3 region: CASAQGFGYTF.

This sequence joins TRBV24-1 and TRBJ1-1. CDR1 and CDR2 from the germline V gene are KGHDR and SFDVKD. The CDR3 is 14 residues long. CDR3 loop: CATSDPTGPDEAFF.

This chain joins TRBV7-2 and TRBJ2-5; with no DNA, the TCRdb D assignment of TRBD2 cannot be verified. Germline CDR1 and CDR2: SGHTA and FQGNSA. This CDR3 comprises 17 residues. The chain's CDR3 is CASSSGSLTFSGETQYF.

The gene calls are TRBV11-2 and TRBJ1-2; the D gene TCRdb calls, TRBD1, cannot be checked with no DNA. CDR3 size: 15 residues. The V gene's germline CDR1 is SGHAT and CDR2 FQNNGV. CDR3 protein: CASSLSPTGNYGYTF.

The chain has TRBV9 and TRBJ2-3; TCRdb proposes TRBD2, but this gene call is untestable without DNA. The CDR3 is 16 residues long. CDR1 and CDR2 from the germline V gene are SGDLS and YYNGEE. CDR3 residues: CASSLTTSGRTDTQYF.

The V call is TRBV5-4, the J call TRBJ2-1; TCRdb calls TRBD1, which cannot be checked without DNA. The CDR3 loop spans 15 amino acids. The germline V gene has CDR1 SGHNT and CDR2 YYREEE (reference sequence). The CDR3 reads CASSLRQVPHNEQFF.

The chain is built from TRBV7-2 and TRBJ1-2; TCRdb reports TRBD1, a call that lacks DNA to check it against. The CDR3 has 15 amino acids. CDR1 SGHTA and CDR2 FQGNSA come from the germline V gene. The CDR3 sequence is CASSFNRGPNYGYTF.

The rearrangement uses TRBV29-1 and TRBJ2-1; TCRdb's D gene call, TRBD1, goes unchecked for lack of DNA. CDR1 is SQVTM and CDR2 is ANQGSEA in the germline V gene. The CDR3 has 12 amino acids. Here the CDR3 reads CSVERTDNEQFF.

The rearrangement joins TRBV18 to TRBJ2-3; the TCRdb call, TRBD1, lacks DNA for checking. The CDR3 has 15 amino acids. Looked up from germline, CDR1 is KGHSH and CDR2 is LQKENI. The CDR3 reads CASSPGDSFTDTQYF.

The chain couples TRBV20-1 to TRBJ2-1; TCRdb indicates TRBD2, and absent DNA this call remains unverified. Germline V gives CDR1 DFQATT, CDR2 SNEGSKA (reference sequence). This CDR3 comprises 17 residues. CDR3 sequence: CSASILSWTRQYNEQFF.

The chain uses TRBV2 and TRBJ2-1. CDR3 size: 12 residues. CDR1 and CDR2 (germline): SNHLY, FYNNEI. CDR3 amino acids: CASTHLASGQFF.

The rearrangement joins TRBV6-5 to TRBJ2-3. Germline V gene lookup returns CDR1 MNHEY and CDR2 SVGAGI. The CDR3 loop spans 15 amino acids. The CDR3 region is CASSYSWGSTDTQYF.

The rearrangement joins TRBV13 to TRBJ1-1; there is no DNA to check the TCRdb D call of TRBD1. This CDR3 has 15 residues. Looked up from germline, CDR1 is PRHDT and CDR2 is FYEKMQ (reference sequence). The CDR3 here is CASSFMGGLVTEAFF.

V gene TRBV27 combines with J gene TRBJ2-6. The germline V gene has CDR1 MNHEY and CDR2 SMNVEV (reference sequence). This CDR3 spans 15 amino acids. The CDR3: CASSGVDSGANVLTF. Full variable domain (rest looked up from reference TRBV27 and TRBJ2-6): EAQVTQNPRYLITVTGKKLTVTCSQNMNHEYMSWYRQDPGLGLRQIYYSMNVEVTDKGDVPEGYKVSRKEKRNFPLILESPSPNQTSLYFCASSGVDSGANVLTFGAGSRLTVL.